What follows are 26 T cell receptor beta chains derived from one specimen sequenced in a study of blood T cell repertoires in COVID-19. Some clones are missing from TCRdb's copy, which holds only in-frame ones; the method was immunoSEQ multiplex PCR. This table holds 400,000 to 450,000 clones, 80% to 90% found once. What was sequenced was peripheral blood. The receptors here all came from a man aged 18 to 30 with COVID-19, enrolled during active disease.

CDR3 sequence reads: CASSIRMNQPQHF. The CDR3 coding sequence is TGTGCCAGCAGTATCAGGATGAATCAGCCCCAGCATTTT. The chain carries TRBV6-5 and TRBJ1-5; no clear D. V was cut by 5 bases and J by 4 bases, with 9 bases left in between. This CDR3 has 13 residues. The germline V gene has CDR1 MNHEY and CDR2 SVGAGI.

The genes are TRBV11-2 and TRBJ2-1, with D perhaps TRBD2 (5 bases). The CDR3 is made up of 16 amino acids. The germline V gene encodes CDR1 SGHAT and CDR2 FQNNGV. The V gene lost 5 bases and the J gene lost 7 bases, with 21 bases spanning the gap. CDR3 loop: CASSELVGALGNEQFF. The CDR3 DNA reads TGTGCCAGCAGCGAGTTAGTGGGAGCTTTGGGGAATGAGCAGTTCTTC.

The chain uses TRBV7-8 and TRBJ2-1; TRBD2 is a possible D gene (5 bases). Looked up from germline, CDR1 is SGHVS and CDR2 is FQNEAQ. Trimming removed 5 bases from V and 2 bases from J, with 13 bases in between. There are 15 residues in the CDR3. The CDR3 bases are TGTGCCAGCAGCCCCGGGGAGCTGCCCTACAATGAGCAGTTCTTC. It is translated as CASSPGELPYNEQFF.

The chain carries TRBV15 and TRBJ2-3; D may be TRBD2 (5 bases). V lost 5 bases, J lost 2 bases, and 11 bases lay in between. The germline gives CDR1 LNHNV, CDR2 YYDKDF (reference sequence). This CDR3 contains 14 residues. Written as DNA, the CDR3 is TGTGCCACCAGCGGACTGGCACCCACAGATACGCAGTATTTT. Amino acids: CATSGLAPTDTQYF.

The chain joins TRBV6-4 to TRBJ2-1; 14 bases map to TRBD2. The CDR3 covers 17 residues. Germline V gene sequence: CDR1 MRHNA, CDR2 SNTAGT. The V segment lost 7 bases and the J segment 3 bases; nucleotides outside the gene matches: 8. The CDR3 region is CASTGTSGSRGYNEQFF. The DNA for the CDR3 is TGTGCCAGCACCGGGACTAGCGGGAGTAGGGGCTACAATGAGCAGTTCTTC.

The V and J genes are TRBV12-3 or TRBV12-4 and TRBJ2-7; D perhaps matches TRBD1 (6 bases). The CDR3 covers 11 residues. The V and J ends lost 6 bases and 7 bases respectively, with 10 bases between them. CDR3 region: CASSQGLEQYF. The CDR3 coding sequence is TGTGCCAGCAGCCAGGGGCTTGAGCAGTACTTC.

The CDR3 reads CASSDLSGGTYNEQFF. CDR3 nucleotides: TGTGCCAGCAGTGATCTATCAGGGGGAACCTACAATGAGCAGTTCTTC. This sequence joins TRBV6-4 and TRBJ2-1; 7 bases fit TRBD1. From germline, CDR1 is MRHNA and CDR2 SNTAGT. The CDR3 contains 16 residues. V lost 3 bases to trimming and J lost 2 bases; unmatched junction nucleotides: 7.

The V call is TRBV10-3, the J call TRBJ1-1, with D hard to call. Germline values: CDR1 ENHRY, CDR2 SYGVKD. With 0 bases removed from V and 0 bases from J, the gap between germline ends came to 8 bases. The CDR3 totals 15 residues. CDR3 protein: CAISESEGLNTEAFF. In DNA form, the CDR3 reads TGTGCCATCAGTGAGTCTGAGGGCCTGAACACTGAAGCTTTCTTT.

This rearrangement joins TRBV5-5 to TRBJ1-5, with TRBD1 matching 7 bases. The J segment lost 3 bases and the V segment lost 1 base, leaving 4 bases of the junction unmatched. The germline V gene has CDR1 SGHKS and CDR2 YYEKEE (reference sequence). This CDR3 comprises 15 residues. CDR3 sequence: CASSLNTGDNQPQHF. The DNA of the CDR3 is TGTGCCAGCAGCTTGAATACAGGGGACAATCAGCCCCAGCATTTT.

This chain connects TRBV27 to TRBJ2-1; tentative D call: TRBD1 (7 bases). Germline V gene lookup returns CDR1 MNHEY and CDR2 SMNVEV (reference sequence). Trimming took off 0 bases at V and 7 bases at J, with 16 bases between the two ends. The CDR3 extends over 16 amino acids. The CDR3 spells CASSLSNAQGRNEQFF. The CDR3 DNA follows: TGTGCCAGCAGTTTATCGAACGCACAGGGGAGGAATGAGCAGTTCTTC.

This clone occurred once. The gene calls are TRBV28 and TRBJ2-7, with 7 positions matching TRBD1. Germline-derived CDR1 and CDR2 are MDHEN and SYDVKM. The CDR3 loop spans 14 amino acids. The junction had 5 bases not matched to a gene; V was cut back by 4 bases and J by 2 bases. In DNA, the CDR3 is TGTGCCAGCAGTTCCGGGACAGATACCTACGAGCAGTACTTC. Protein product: CASSSGTDTYEQYF.

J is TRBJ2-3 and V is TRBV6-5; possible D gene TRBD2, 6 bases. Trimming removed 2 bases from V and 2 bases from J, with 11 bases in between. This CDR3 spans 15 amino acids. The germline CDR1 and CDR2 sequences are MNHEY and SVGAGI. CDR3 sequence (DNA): TGTGCCAGCAGTTACGGGCGGAGGGTCACAGATACGCAGTATTTT. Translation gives CASSYGRRVTDTQYF.

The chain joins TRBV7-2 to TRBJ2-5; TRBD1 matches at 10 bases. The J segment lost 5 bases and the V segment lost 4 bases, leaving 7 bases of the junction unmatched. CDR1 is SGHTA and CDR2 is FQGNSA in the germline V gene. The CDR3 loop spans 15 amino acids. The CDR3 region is CASSSRQGAMETQYF. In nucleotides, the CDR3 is TGTGCCAGCAGCTCCCGACAGGGGGCGATGGAGACCCAGTACTTC.

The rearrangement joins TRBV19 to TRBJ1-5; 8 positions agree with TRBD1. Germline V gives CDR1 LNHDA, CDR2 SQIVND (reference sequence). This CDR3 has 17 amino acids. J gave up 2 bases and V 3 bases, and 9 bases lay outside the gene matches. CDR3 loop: CASSIAGTGSGNQPQHF. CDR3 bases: TGTGCCAGTAGTATTGCAGGGACAGGCAGTGGCAATCAGCCCCAGCATTTT.

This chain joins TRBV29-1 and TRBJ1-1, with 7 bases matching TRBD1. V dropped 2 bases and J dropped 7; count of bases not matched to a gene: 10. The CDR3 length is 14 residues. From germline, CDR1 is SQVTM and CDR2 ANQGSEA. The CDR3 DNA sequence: TGCAGCGTTGAAAAAACAGGGGCAGCTCTTGAAGCTTTCTTT. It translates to CSVEKTGAALEAFF.

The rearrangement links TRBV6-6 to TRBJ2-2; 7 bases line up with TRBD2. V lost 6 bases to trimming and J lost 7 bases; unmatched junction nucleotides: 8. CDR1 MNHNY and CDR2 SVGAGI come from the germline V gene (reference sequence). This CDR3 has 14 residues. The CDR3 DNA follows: TGTGCCAGCAGACGCGGGAGCCGGAACGGGGAGCTGTTTTTT. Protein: CASRRGSRNGELFF.

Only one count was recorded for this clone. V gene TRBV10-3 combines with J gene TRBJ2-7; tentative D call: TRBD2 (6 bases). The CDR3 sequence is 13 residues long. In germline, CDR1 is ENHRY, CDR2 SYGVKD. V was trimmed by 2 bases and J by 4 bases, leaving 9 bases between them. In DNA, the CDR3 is TGTGCCATCAGTGAGACGGAGGGTTACGAGCAGTACTTC. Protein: CAISETEGYEQYF.

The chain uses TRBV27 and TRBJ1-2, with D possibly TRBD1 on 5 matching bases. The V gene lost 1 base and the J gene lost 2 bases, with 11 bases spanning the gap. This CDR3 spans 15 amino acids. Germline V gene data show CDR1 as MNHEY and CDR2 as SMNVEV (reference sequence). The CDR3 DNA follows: TGTGCCAGCAGTTTATTGTCGGCAGGGAACTATGGCTACACCTTC. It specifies CASSLLSAGNYGYTF.

As DNA, the CDR3 is TGTGCCAGCAGCACTATACAGGGACCCAGCGGCCACGAGCAGTACTTC. It is translated as CASSTIQGPSGHEQYF. This rearrangement joins TRBV11-3 to TRBJ2-7, with D perhaps TRBD1 (6 bases). Trimming stripped 5 bases from V and 5 bases from J, with 22 bases between. Germline lookup yields CDR1 SGHNT and CDR2 YENEEA. The length of the CDR3 is 16 residues.

The CDR3 sequence is CASSGGLAGRAYEQYF. Here the CDR3 DNA reads TGTGCCAGCAGTGGGGGACTAGCGGGAAGAGCCTACGAGCAGTACTTC. The V and J genes are TRBV2 and TRBJ2-7; 13 bases are a match to TRBD2. Germline V CDR1 and CDR2: SNHLY, FYNNEI. V lost 4 bases to trimming and J lost 2 bases; unmatched junction nucleotides: 5. The length of the CDR3 is 16 residues.

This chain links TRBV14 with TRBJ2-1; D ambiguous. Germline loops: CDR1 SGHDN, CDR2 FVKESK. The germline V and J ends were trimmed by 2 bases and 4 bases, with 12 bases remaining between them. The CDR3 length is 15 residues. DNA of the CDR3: TGTGCCAGCAGCCAATCCAGAACTAATTACAATGAGCAGTTCTTC. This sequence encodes CASSQSRTNYNEQFF.

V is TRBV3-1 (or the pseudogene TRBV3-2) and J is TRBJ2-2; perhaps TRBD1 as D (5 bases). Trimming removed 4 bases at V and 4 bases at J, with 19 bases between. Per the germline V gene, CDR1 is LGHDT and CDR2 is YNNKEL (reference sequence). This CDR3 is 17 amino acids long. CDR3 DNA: TGTGCCAGCAGCCCCCCTGGTGTAGGGGTCAGCACCGGGGAGCTGTTTTTT. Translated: CASSPPGVGVSTGELFF.

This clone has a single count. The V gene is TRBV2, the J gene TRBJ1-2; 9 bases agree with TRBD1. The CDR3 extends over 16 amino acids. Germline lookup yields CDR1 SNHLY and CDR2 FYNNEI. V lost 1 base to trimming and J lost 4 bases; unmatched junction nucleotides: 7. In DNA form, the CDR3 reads TGTGCCAGCAGTGAAGTGTTAGGACAGGGGTTCTATGGCTACACCTTC. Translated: CASSEVLGQGFYGYTF.

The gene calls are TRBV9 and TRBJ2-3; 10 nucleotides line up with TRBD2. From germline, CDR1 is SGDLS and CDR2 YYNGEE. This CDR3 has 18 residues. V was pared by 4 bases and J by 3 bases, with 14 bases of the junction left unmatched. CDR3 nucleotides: TGTGCCAGCAGCCCGAGCTCTAGCGGGAGTGGGTGGACAGATACGCAGTATTTT. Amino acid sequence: CASSPSSSGSGWTDTQYF.

This chain's CDR3 is CASRNRDRGTDTQYF. For the CDR3, the DNA is TGTGCCAGCAGAAACCGGGACAGGGGCACAGATACGCAGTATTTT. The rearrangement links TRBV6-5 to TRBJ2-3, with 9 bases fitting TRBD1. V was pared by 6 bases and J by 1 base, with 5 bases of the junction left unmatched. Per the germline V gene, CDR1 is MNHEY and CDR2 is SVGAGI. The CDR3 extends over 15 amino acids.

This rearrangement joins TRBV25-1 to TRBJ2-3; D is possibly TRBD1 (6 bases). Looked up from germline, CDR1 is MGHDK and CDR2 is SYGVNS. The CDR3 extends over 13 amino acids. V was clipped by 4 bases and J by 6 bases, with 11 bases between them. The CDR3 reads CASSGTGTDTQYF. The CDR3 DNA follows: TGTGCCAGCAGTGGAACAGGGACCGATACGCAGTATTTT.